These T cell receptor beta chains were read from a single sample in a study of cytomegalovirus exposure and HLA in healthy donors. Here immunoSEQ multiplex PCR was the method, and the copy in TCRdb shows in-frame clones only, minus some. The sample has about 120,000 clones; approximately 76% are singletons. Material: PBMCs. Receptors were obtained from a man aged 50 to 59 in good health and CMV-seropositive. The CDR3 runs from the conserved cysteine through the conserved F or W. The order of the fields is J gene, clone size, V gene, D gene, CDR3 DNA, CDR3 protein. A D gene is named only where the DNA matches it firmly. Clone sizes are given selectively: once, few, many, or a class where the clone is expanded.

>TRBJ2-1|-|TRBV6-5|-
TGTGCCAGCAGTTTCCCCTGGGGGGGGGCCGAGTTCTTC
CASSFPWGGAEFF
>TRBJ2-5|-|TRBV11-3|-
TGTGCCAGCAGCTTATCAGGGGCTGGAGAGACCCAGTACTTC
CASSLSGAGETQYF
>TRBJ1-5|-|TRBV29-1|-
TGCAGCGTTGGACAGTCGTCAGATCAGCCCCAGCATTTT
CSVGQSSDQPQHF
>TRBJ2-7|-|TRBV21-1|-
TGTGCCAGCAGCCGTCGGGACTCCTACGAGCAGTACTTC
CASSRRDSYEQYF
>TRBJ2-5|-|TRBV5-1|TRBD1
TGCGCCAGCTTTACAGGGGAAATTGGACAAGAGACCCAGTACTTC
CASFTGEIGQETQYF
>TRBJ2-2|few|TRBV28|-
TGTGCCAGCAGAGGAGTGGTCGGGGAGCTGTTTTTT
CASRGVVGELFF
>TRBJ2-1|-|TRBV29-1|TRBD2
TGCAGCGTTGAAGGGACTAGCGGGAGAAGCGATGAGCAGTTCTTC
CSVEGTSGRSDEQFF
>TRBJ1-2|few|TRBV18|TRBD1
TGTGCCAGCTCACCACCGGGACAGGGCGGATATGGCTACACCTTC
CASSPPGQGGYGYTF
>TRBJ2-3|few|TRBV5-1|TRBD2
TGCGCCAGCCGCGGGGGAGTCATAACACAAGATACGCAGTATTTT
CASRGGVITQDTQYF
>TRBJ1-2|-|TRBV15|TRBD1
TGTGCCACCGGGGGCCGGGACAGTCCTAACTATGGCTACACCTTC
CATGGRDSPNYGYTF
>TRBJ2-7|-|TRBV27|-
TGTGCCAGCTTCTCCCGGGGAGGCAGGGCTAAGGACTACGAGCAGTACTTC
CASFSRGGRAKDYEQYF
>TRBJ1-5|once|TRBV28|TRBD1
TGTGCCAGCAGGATTGACAGGGCCTCTCAGCCCCAGCATTTT
CASRIDRASQPQHF
>TRBJ2-7|-|TRBV5-6|-
TGTGCCAGCAGCTTGCTAGTAACATCCTACGAGCAGTACTTC
CASSLLVTSYEQYF
>TRBJ1-1|-|TRBV28|TRBD1
TGTGCCAGCAGTCTGCGACAGGGCCTGAACACTGAAGCTTTCTTT
CASSLRQGLNTEAFF
>TRBJ2-5|-|TRBV9|TRBD2
TGTGCCAGCAGCGGTACTAGCGGGGGAGAGACCCAGTACTTC
CASSGTSGGETQYF
>TRBJ2-1|few|TRBV7-2|TRBD2
TGTGCCAGCAGCTTAGCCCGTAGCGGGAGGGCCGGCGAGCAGTTCTTC
CASSLARSGRAGEQFF
>TRBJ2-1|-|TRBV10-1|TRBD2
TGCGCCAGCAGTGAGTCGGCAGCGGGGGGGTTACATGAGCAGTTCTTC
CASSESAAGGLHEQFF
>TRBJ2-1|few|TRBV6-5|TRBD2
TGTGCCAGCAGTTACTCAGGACTAGCGGACAATGAGCAGTTCTTC
CASSYSGLADNEQFF
>TRBJ2-3|-|TRBV7-9|TRBD2
TGTGCCAGCAGCTTACCTGCGCGGGGGGGCACAGATACGCAGTATTTT
CASSLPARGGTDTQYF
>TRBJ2-7|-|TRBV5-6|TRBD2
TGTGCCAGCAGCCTGGAGGCGGGGGGCTACGAGCAGTACTTC
CASSLEAGGYEQYF
>TRBJ2-5|-|TRBV5-4|-
TGTGCCAGCAGCTCCCGGGGGACCCAAGAGACCCAGTACTTC
CASSSRGTQETQYF
>TRBJ1-1|-|TRBV10-3|-
TGTGCCATCAGTCGGGAGATGAACACTGAAGCTTTCTTT
CAISREMNTEAFF
>TRBJ1-3|-|TRBV15|-
TGTGCCACCAGCAGAGATAAAGGAAACACCATATATTTT
CATSRDKGNTIYF
>TRBJ2-5|-|TRBV5-8|TRBD2
TGTGCCAGCAGCTCCCGGGCGGGGGGCGAGACCCAGTACTTC
CASSSRAGGETQYF
>TRBJ1-5|-|TRBV6-5|-
TGTGCCAGCAGTTACTCTCGGGGGGATCGGCCCCAGCATTTT
CASSYSRGDRPQHF
>TRBJ2-3|-|TRBV29-1|-
TGCAGCGTAAGCACGGATACGCAGTATTTT
CSVSTDTQYF
>TRBJ2-2|-|TRBV4-1|TRBD1
TGCGCCAGCAGATACGACAGGGAAAGCGGGGAGCTGTTTTTT
CASRYDRESGELFF
>TRBJ2-7|-|TRBV7-6|-
TGTGCCAGCAGCTTAGGGACAGTTTACGAGCAGTACTTC
CASSLGTVYEQYF
>TRBJ1-1|-|TRBV28|-
TGTGCCAGCAGTTACCAATTTCAGGGTAGCACTGAAGCTTTCTTT
CASSYQFQGSTEAFF
>TRBJ1-4|-|TRBV7-9|-
TGTGCCAGCACCGCGGGTCAAAACAAGGAAAAACTGTTTTTT
CASTAGQNKEKLFF
>TRBJ2-1|-|TRBV7-9|TRBD2
TGTGCCAGCAGCCCACCCGGGACTAGCGGCGCCCTAGGCAATGAGCAGTTCTTC
CASSPPGTSGALGNEQFF
>TRBJ2-3|-|TRBV5-1|-
TGCGCCAGCAGCCAGAACCAGCCGGGGGATACGCAGTATTTT
CASSQNQPGDTQYF
>TRBJ2-3|-|TRBV7-2|TRBD1
TGTGCCACACCGGGACAGGGCAAAGATACGCAGTATTTT
CATPGQGKDTQYF
>TRBJ1-2|-|TRBV29-1|TRBD1
TGCAGCGTTTCACTGACAGGGCCCGCTAACTATGGCTACACCTTC
CSVSLTGPANYGYTF
>TRBJ2-1|-|TRBV2|-
TGTGCCAGCAGGTCCCAACGGGATGAGCAGTTCTTC
CASRSQRDEQFF
>TRBJ1-2|-|TRBV25-1|-
TGTGCCAGCAGTGAGGGAGGGGGGTTCTATGGCTACACCTTC
CASSEGGGFYGYTF
>TRBJ2-7|-|TRBV27|-
TGTGCCAGCAGTTTATCGGCAGGGCAGACCTACGAGCAGTACTTC
CASSLSAGQTYEQYF
>TRBJ2-2|once|TRBV6-5|-
TGTGCCAGCAGTTACCAGGGGTCGGCCACCGGGGAGCTGTTTTTT
CASSYQGSATGELFF
>TRBJ2-7|-|TRBV5-4|-
TGTGCCAGCAGCTTGGGATTCGTGGAGGAGGGTTACGAGCAGTACTTC
CASSLGFVEEGYEQYF
>TRBJ1-6|-|TRBV28|TRBD1
TGTGCCAGCAGTTTCCTGGACAGGAACAATTCACCCCTCCACTTT
CASSFLDRNNSPLHF
>TRBJ2-2|few|TRBV5-4|TRBD1
TGTGCCAGCAGCTTGGGGGGGACAGGGGATACCGGGGAGCTGTTTTTT
CASSLGGTGDTGELFF
>TRBJ2-7|-|TRBV2|TRBD2
TGTGCCAGCAGTCTCAGCCTAGCGGGAGGGAGCGACGAGCAGTACTTC
CASSLSLAGGSDEQYF
>TRBJ2-5|-|TRBV4-3|-
TGCGCCAGCAGCCAAGGACTCGAACAAGAGACCCAGTACTTC
CASSQGLEQETQYF
>TRBJ2-7|-|TRBV4-1|-
TGCGCCAGCAGCCAGCCCGGACACCTCCTCTCCTACGAGCAGTACTTC
CASSQPGHLLSYEQYF
>TRBJ2-1|-|TRBV27|TRBD2
TGTGCCAGCAGTTCGGGACTATCGCACAATGAGCAGTTCTTC
CASSSGLSHNEQFF
>TRBJ1-5|-|TRBV19|-
TGTGCCAGTAGTGAGAGAGATTACAATCAGCCCCAGCATTTT
CASSERDYNQPQHF
>TRBJ1-1|-|TRBV4-3|TRBD1
TGCGCCAGCAGCCAAGATCCGCCAGGGGGCTGGAACACTGAAGCTTTCTTT
CASSQDPPGGWNTEAFF
>TRBJ2-7|-|TRBV5-4|TRBD2
TGTGCCAGCAGCTTGGGGACTAGCGGGAGAATAGGGGAGCAGTACTTC
CASSLGTSGRIGEQYF
>TRBJ2-7|few|TRBV6-5|-
TGTGCCAGCAGTCCCCTCCCCGGACAGCTAGAGCAGTACTTC
CASSPLPGQLEQYF
>TRBJ1-6|-|TRBV10-1|-
TGCGCCAGCAGTGACCGGGTGAATTCACCCCTCCACTTT
CASSDRVNSPLHF
>TRBJ2-7|-|TRBV9|-
TGTGCCAGCTTTTCCGAGGGCGTTACCTACGAGCAGTACTTC
CASFSEGVTYEQYF
>TRBJ2-3|-|TRBV5-4|TRBD2
TGTGCCAGCAGCTCTCCTAGCGGGGGCACAGATACGCAGTATTTT
CASSSPSGGTDTQYF
>TRBJ1-1|-|TRBV5-1|-
TGCGCCAGCAGCCAAAATTTCGAAGCTTTCTTT
CASSQNFEAFF
>TRBJ2-6|-|TRBV19|-
TGTGCCAGTAGTATATCCAGGGCCCCTGGGGCCAACGTCCTGACTTTC
CASSISRAPGANVLTF